The source of this T cell receptor (beta chain) is a study of cytomegalovirus exposure and HLA in healthy donors. Assay used: immunoSEQ multiplex PCR; TCRdb lists only in-frame clones, some missing. The sample lists 200,000 to 300,000 clones, around 91% seen once, with around 3.1% in the top ten. CDR1 is MDHEN, CDR2 SYDVKM, per germline. V lost 7 bases to trimming and J lost 1 base, with 13 bases between them. The CDR3 totals 14 residues. The source is a woman aged 25 to 39 in good health and CMV-seronegative. The rearrangement uses TRBV28 and TRBJ1-2, with a tentative D call TRBD1 (5 bases). Sequencing was performed on PBMCs. CDR3 nucleotide sequence: TGTGCCAGCACCGCGGGGCCCTTTAACTATGGCTACACCTTC. Encoded protein: CASTAGPFNYGYTF.